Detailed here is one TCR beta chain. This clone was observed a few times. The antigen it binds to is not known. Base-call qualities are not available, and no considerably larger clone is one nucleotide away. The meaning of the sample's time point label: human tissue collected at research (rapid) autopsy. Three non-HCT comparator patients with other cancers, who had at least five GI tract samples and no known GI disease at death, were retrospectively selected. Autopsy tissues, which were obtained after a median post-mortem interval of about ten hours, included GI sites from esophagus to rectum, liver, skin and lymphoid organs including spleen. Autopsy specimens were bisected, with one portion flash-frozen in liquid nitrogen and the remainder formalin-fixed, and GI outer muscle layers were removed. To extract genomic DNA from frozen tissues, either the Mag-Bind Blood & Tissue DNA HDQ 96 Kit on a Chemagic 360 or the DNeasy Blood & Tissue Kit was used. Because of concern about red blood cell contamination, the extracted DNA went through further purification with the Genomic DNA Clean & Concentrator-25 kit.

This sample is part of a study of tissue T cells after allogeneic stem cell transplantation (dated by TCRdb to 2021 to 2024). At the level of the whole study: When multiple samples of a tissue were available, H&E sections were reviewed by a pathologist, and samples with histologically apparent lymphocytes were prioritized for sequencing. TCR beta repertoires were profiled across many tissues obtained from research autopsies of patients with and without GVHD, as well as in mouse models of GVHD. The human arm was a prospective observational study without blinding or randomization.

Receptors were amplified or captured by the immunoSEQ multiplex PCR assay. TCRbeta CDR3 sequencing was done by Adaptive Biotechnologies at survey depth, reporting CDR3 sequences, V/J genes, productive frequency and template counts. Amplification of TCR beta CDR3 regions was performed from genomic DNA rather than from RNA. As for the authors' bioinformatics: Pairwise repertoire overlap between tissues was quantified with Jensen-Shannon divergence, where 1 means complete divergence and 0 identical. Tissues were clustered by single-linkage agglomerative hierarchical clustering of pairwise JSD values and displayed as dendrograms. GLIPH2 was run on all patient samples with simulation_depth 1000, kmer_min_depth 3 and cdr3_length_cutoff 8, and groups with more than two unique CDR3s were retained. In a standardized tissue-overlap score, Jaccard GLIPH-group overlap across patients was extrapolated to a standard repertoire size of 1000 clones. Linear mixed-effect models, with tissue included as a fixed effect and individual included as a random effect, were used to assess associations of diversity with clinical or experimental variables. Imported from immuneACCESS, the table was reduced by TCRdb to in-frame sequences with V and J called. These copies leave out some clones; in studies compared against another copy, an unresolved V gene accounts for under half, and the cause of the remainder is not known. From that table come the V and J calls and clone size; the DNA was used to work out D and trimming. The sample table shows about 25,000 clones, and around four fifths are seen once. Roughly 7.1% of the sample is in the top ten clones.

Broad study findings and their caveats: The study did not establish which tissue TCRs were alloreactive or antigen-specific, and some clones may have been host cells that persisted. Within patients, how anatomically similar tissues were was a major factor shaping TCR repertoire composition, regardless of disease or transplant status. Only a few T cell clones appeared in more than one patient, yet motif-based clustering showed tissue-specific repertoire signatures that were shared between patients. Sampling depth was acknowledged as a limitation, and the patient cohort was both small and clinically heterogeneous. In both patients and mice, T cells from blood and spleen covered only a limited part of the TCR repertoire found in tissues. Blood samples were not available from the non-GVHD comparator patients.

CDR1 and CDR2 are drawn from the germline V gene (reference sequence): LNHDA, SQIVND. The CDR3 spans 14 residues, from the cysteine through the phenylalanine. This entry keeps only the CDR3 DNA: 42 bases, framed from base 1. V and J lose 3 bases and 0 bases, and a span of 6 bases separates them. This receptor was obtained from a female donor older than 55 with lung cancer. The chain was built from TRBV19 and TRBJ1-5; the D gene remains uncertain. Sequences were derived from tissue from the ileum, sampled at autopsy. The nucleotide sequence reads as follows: TGTGCCAGTAGTATCGGGTATAGCAATCAGCCCCAGCATTTT. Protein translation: CASSIGYSNQPQHF.